This is a list of T cell receptor beta chains from one sample in a study of radiotherapy plus CTLA-4 blockade in lung cancer. Method: immunoSEQ multiplex PCR; TCRdb's copy keeps in-frame clones and lacks some. Of about 67,000 clones listed, approximately 79% were seen once; the top ten hold approximately 16%. The sequencing used peripheral blood, collected from a patient treated with radiotherapy plus ipilimumab. The receptors stem from a human donor with non-small cell lung cancer whose response to radiotherapy plus ipilimumab could not be evaluated. Some clones in this sample may be carry-over from other donors' samples. Both conserved end residues are part of each CDR3. Each record gives: V gene, D gene, J gene, clone size, CDR3 protein, CDR3 DNA. The D gene is left open where the match is weak. Some rows mark clone size as missing; the rest say once, few, many or name a class of expanded clone.

V gene: TRBV19; D gene: .; J gene: TRBJ1-1; clone size: many; CDR3 protein: CASSGTPNTEAFF; CDR3 DNA: TGTGCCAGCTCCGGGACACCGAACACTGAAGCTTTCTTT
V gene: TRBV27; D gene: TRBD1; J gene: TRBJ1-3; clone size: .; CDR3 protein: CASSPRQGSLWNTIYF; CDR3 DNA: TGTGCCAGCAGTCCGCGACAGGGCTCTCTGTGGAACACCATATATTTT
V gene: TRBV6-1; D gene: .; J gene: TRBJ1-2; clone size: .; CDR3 protein: CATRRGFGVDYGYTF; CDR3 DNA: TGTGCCACCAGGAGGGGGTTTGGCGTCGACTATGGCTACACCTTC
V gene: TRBV28; D gene: .; J gene: TRBJ1-6; clone size: few; CDR3 protein: CASSPGGGGGSPLHF; CDR3 DNA: TGTGCCAGCAGCCCGGGGGGAGGAGGTGGTTCACCCCTCCACTTT
V gene: TRBV28; D gene: .; J gene: TRBJ2-7; clone size: .; CDR3 protein: CASSNSRRDYEQYF; CDR3 DNA: TGTGCCAGCAGCAACAGTCGGCGGGACTACGAGCAGTACTTC
V gene: TRBV5-5; D gene: .; J gene: TRBJ2-2; clone size: .; CDR3 protein: CASSPAGPGVGELFF; CDR3 DNA: TGTGCCAGCTCCCCCGCGGGGCCTGGGGTCGGGGAGCTGTTTTTT
V gene: TRBV6-1; D gene: .; J gene: TRBJ1-2; clone size: .; CDR3 protein: CASSSGVWDYGYTF; CDR3 DNA: TGTGCCAGCAGCAGCGGAGTCTGGGATTATGGCTACACCTTC
V gene: TRBV30; D gene: .; J gene: TRBJ2-7; clone size: .; CDR3 protein: CAWSAPGWDEQYF; CDR3 DNA: TGTGCCTGGAGTGCCCCCGGGTGGGACGAGCAGTACTTC
V gene: TRBV5-1; D gene: TRBD2; J gene: TRBJ2-7; clone size: .; CDR3 protein: CASNGLASYEQYF; CDR3 DNA: TGCGCCAGCAACGGACTAGCGTCGTACGAGCAGTACTTC
V gene: TRBV6-1; D gene: TRBD1; J gene: TRBJ2-7; clone size: .; CDR3 protein: CASVVTTGSREQYF; CDR3 DNA: TGTGCCAGTGTTGTAACGACAGGGAGCCGCGAGCAGTACTTC
V gene: TRBV15; D gene: TRBD1; J gene: TRBJ2-2; clone size: .; CDR3 protein: CATSSDRGVTGELFF; CDR3 DNA: TGTGCCACCAGCAGCGACAGGGGGGTAACCGGGGAGCTGTTTTTT
V gene: TRBV5-4; D gene: TRBD2; J gene: TRBJ2-2; clone size: .; CDR3 protein: CASSLFSRAGAGELFF; CDR3 DNA: TGTGCCAGCAGCTTGTTTTCCAGGGCGGGGGCCGGGGAGCTGTTTTTT
V gene: TRBV2; D gene: .; J gene: TRBJ2-6; clone size: .; CDR3 protein: CASGRLLSGANVLTF; CDR3 DNA: TGTGCCAGCGGGAGATTGCTCTCTGGGGCCAACGTCCTGACTTTC
V gene: TRBV9; D gene: .; J gene: TRBJ2-7; clone size: .; CDR3 protein: CASSVEPQGSNEQYF; CDR3 DNA: TGTGCCAGCAGCGTAGAACCCCAGGGCAGCAACGAGCAGTACTTC
V gene: TRBV6-1; D gene: .; J gene: TRBJ2-7; clone size: .; CDR3 protein: CASRRGGTSAYEQYF; CDR3 DNA: TGTGCCAGCAGAAGGGGGGGGACGTCCGCCTACGAGCAGTACTTC
V gene: TRBV27; D gene: TRBD2; J gene: TRBJ2-7; clone size: .; CDR3 protein: CASSRLAGGYEQYF; CDR3 DNA: TGTGCCAGCAGTAGGCTAGCGGGGGGCTACGAGCAGTACTTC
V gene: TRBV7-3; D gene: TRBD1; J gene: TRBJ2-3; clone size: .; CDR3 protein: CASSFGSQGAVGTDTQYF; CDR3 DNA: TGTGCCAGCAGCTTTGGCTCACAGGGGGCGGTGGGCACAGATACGCAGTATTTT
V gene: TRBV4-1; D gene: .; J gene: TRBJ1-1; clone size: .; CDR3 protein: CASSPDPLGRDTEAFF; CDR3 DNA: TGCGCCAGCAGCCCCGATCCTCTAGGTCGGGACACTGAAGCTTTCTTT
V gene: TRBV5-1; D gene: TRBD1; J gene: TRBJ2-7; clone size: .; CDR3 protein: CASSLQGSGYEQYF; CDR3 DNA: TGCGCCAGCAGCTTACAGGGGTCCGGCTACGAGCAGTACTTC
V gene: TRBV6-1; D gene: .; J gene: TRBJ2-5; clone size: .; CDR3 protein: CASSVNRAETQYF; CDR3 DNA: TGTGCCAGCAGCGTAAACAGGGCAGAGACCCAGTACTTC
V gene: TRBV29-1; D gene: TRBD2; J gene: TRBJ2-3; clone size: once; CDR3 protein: CSVEGRQRGPDTQYF; CDR3 DNA: TGCAGCGTTGAAGGGAGGCAGCGGGGACCAGATACGCAGTATTTT
V gene: TRBV7-3; D gene: .; J gene: TRBJ2-5; clone size: .; CDR3 protein: CASSKGSRETQYF; CDR3 DNA: TGTGCCAGTTCAAAGGGGTCCAGAGAGACCCAGTACTTC
V gene: TRBV6-6; D gene: TRBD1; J gene: TRBJ1-3; clone size: .; CDR3 protein: CASRERTGHGNTIYF; CDR3 DNA: TGTGCCAGCAGGGAGAGGACAGGTCACGGAAACACCATATATTTT
V gene: TRBV4-3; D gene: TRBD2; J gene: TRBJ2-1; clone size: medium-sized; CDR3 protein: CASSQETGGDNEQFF; CDR3 DNA: TGCGCCAGCAGCCAAGAGACGGGGGGGGACAATGAGCAGTTCTTC
V gene: TRBV7-6; D gene: TRBD2; J gene: TRBJ2-3; clone size: once; CDR3 protein: CASSFGTSGGPYTDTQYF; CDR3 DNA: TGTGCCAGCAGCTTCGGAACTAGCGGGGGACCCTACACAGATACGCAGTATTTT
V gene: TRBV9; D gene: .; J gene: TRBJ2-5; clone size: .; CDR3 protein: CASSVGGKETQYF; CDR3 DNA: TGTGCCAGCAGCGTAGGGGGCAAGGAGACCCAGTACTTC
V gene: TRBV6-4; D gene: .; J gene: TRBJ1-3; clone size: .; CDR3 protein: CASKGGHPSGNTIYF; CDR3 DNA: TGTGCCTCTAAAGGTGGGCACCCCTCTGGAAACACCATATATTTT
V gene: TRBV30; D gene: .; J gene: TRBJ2-5; clone size: .; CDR3 protein: CAWSVLTRSETQYF; CDR3 DNA: TGTGCCTGGAGTGTACTCACTAGATCAGAGACCCAGTACTTC
V gene: TRBV7-9; D gene: .; J gene: TRBJ2-1; clone size: .; CDR3 protein: CASSIRTDNEQFF; CDR3 DNA: TGTGCCAGCAGCATAAGGACAGACAATGAGCAGTTCTTC
V gene: TRBV6-5; D gene: .; J gene: TRBJ1-5; clone size: .; CDR3 protein: CASSIHSGNQPQHF; CDR3 DNA: TGTGCCAGCAGTATCCATTCCGGGAATCAGCCCCAGCATTTT
V gene: TRBV5-6; D gene: TRBD1; J gene: TRBJ1-6; clone size: .; CDR3 protein: CASSLWGQGDFNSPLHF; CDR3 DNA: TGTGCCAGCAGCTTGTGGGGACAGGGGGATTTCAATTCACCCCTCCACTTT
V gene: TRBV7-2; D gene: .; J gene: TRBJ2-1; clone size: .; CDR3 protein: CASSSRAPGVEQFF; CDR3 DNA: TGTGCCAGCAGCTCCAGGGCCCCCGGAGTTGAGCAGTTCTTC
V gene: TRBV4-2; D gene: TRBD1; J gene: TRBJ2-7; clone size: .; CDR3 protein: CASSQDFMTGTREQYF; CDR3 DNA: TGTGCCAGCAGCCAAGATTTCATGACAGGGACAAGGGAGCAGTACTTC
V gene: TRBV30; D gene: TRBD2; J gene: TRBJ2-7; clone size: .; CDR3 protein: CAWKIRGLAGEQYF; CDR3 DNA: TGTGCCTGGAAAATTCGCGGACTAGCGGGCGAGCAGTACTTC